The 21 T cell receptor beta chains listed next were all sequenced from one sample in a study of T cell responses to AZD1222 COVID-19 vaccine. The table came from immunoSEQ multiplex PCR; TCRdb's copy has only in-frame clones and leaves some out. Of more than 150,000 clones listed, about nine tenths are singletons. Sample: peripheral blood, taken on day 0 of AZD1222 vaccination. Receptors were obtained from an adult in good health.

The sample holds one count of this clone. This chain links TRBV28 with TRBJ1-4, with D possibly matching TRBD1 (5 bases). This CDR3 has 14 residues. The V gene lost 2 bases and the J gene lost 7 bases, with 11 bases spanning the gap. Germline V lookup: CDR1 MDHEN, CDR2 SYDVKM. CDR3 nucleotide sequence: TGTGCCAGCAGTTTACCGGGGGTTATTGAAAAACTGTTTTTT. As protein: CASSLPGVIEKLFF.

The chain uses TRBV4-2 and TRBJ2-7; 7 positions agree with TRBD2. With 4 bases clipped from V and 2 bases from J, the junction kept 11 bases outside the gene matches. Germline CDR1 and CDR2: LGHNA and YNFKEQ. This CDR3 spans 16 amino acids. The CDR3 region is CASSPGRERRAYEQYF. The CDR3 DNA sequence: TGTGCCAGCAGCCCAGGGCGGGAGAGAAGGGCCTACGAGCAGTACTTC.

This clone was found a few times. The chain has TRBV27 and TRBJ2-3; 7 positions match TRBD2. V shed 4 bases, J shed 0 bases, and the junction held 7 bases outside the gene matches. Per the germline V gene, CDR1 is MNHEY and CDR2 is SMNVEV (reference sequence). The length of the CDR3 is 16 residues. This CDR3 is CASSSQTSPSTDTQYF. In nucleotides, the CDR3 is TGTGCCAGCAGTTCCCAGACTAGCCCGAGCACAGATACGCAGTATTTT.

The rearrangement links TRBV15 to TRBJ1-6, with 8 bases that match TRBD1. J lost 7 bases, V lost 0 bases, and 8 bases had no gene match. There are 17 residues in the CDR3. Germline values: CDR1 LNHNV, CDR2 YYDKDF (reference sequence). The DNA of the CDR3 is TGTGCCACCAGCAGAGAGATTAAAACAGGGGGAAATTCACCCCTCCACTTT. Protein product: CATSREIKTGGNSPLHF.

This chain connects TRBV2 to TRBJ2-5; D is perhaps TRBD1 (6 bases). The germline V gene encodes CDR1 SNHLY and CDR2 FYNNEI. The CDR3 is 12 residues long. V dropped 9 bases and J dropped 5 bases, with 13 bases sitting between them. CDR3 coding DNA: TGTGCCAGTCTACAGGGATATGAGACCCAGTACTTC. It specifies CASLQGYETQYF. Using reference TRBV2 and TRBJ2-5 for the parts outside the CDR3, the full variable domain is EPEVTQTPSHQVTQMGQEVILRCVPISNHLYFYWYRQILGQKVEFLVSFYNNEISEKSEIFDDQFSVERPDGSNFTLKIRSTKLEDSAMYFCASLQGYETQYFGPGTRLLVL.

The CDR3 loop reads CASTRTGYNEQFF. CDR3 in DNA: TGTGCCAGCACCAGGACAGGGTACAATGAGCAGTTCTTC. The chain uses TRBV12-3 or TRBV12-4 and TRBJ2-1, with TRBD1 matching over 8 bases. The CDR3 sequence is 13 residues long. The ends lost 7 bases at V and 4 bases at J; junction bases unmatched: 3.

J is TRBJ2-7 and V is TRBV6-1, with 8 bases that match TRBD1. V was pared by 4 bases and J by 7 bases, with 15 bases of the junction left unmatched. CDR1 and CDR2 from the germline V gene are MNHNS and SASEGT. This CDR3 region has 16 residues. In DNA, the CDR3 is TGTGCCAGCAGTGTAGAGGGGACAGGAGGTTCGTCGGAGCAGTACTTC. Amino acid sequence: CASSVEGTGGSSEQYF.

V is TRBV11-1 and J is TRBJ2-1; D gene unclear. The CDR3 sequence is 11 residues long. With 6 bases removed from V and 8 bases from J, the gap between germline ends came to 8 bases. Germline CDR1 reads SGHAT; CDR2 reads FQDESV (reference sequence). CDR3 nucleotide sequence: TGTGCCAGCAGTATGGGCCATGAGCAGTTCTTC. It translates to CASSMGHEQFF. Full variable domain (outside the CDR3, taken from reference TRBV11-1 and TRBJ2-1): EAEVAQSPRYKITEKSQAVAFWCDPISGHATLYWYRQILGQGPELLVQFQDESVVDDSQLPKDRFSAERLKGVDSTLKIQPAELGDSAMYLCASSMGHEQFFGPGTRLTVL.

V usage is TRBV28 and J usage is TRBJ2-7; D ambiguous. Germline CDR1 is MDHEN and CDR2 is SYDVKM. With 6 bases removed from V and 3 bases from J, the gap between germline ends came to 9 bases. The CDR3 is 12 amino acids. CDR3 sequence: CASRSASYEQYF. CDR3 nucleotide sequence: TGTGCCAGCAGATCCGCGAGCTACGAGCAGTACTTC. The full variable domain, completed using reference TRBV28 and TRBJ2-7, is DVKVTQSSRYLVKRTGEKVFLECVQDMDHENMFWYRQDPGLGLRLIYFSYDVKMKEKGDIPEGYSVSREKKERFSLILESASTNQTSMYLCASRSASYEQYFGPGTRLTVT.

CDR3: CASSLLSGTGGWTGELFF. CDR3 coding DNA: TGTGCCAGCAGCTTACTCTCCGGGACAGGGGGCTGGACCGGGGAGCTGTTTTTT. This chain uses TRBV7-2 with TRBJ2-2; 12 bases are a match to TRBD1. Trimming took 2 bases from V and 5 from J; bases not matched to a gene: 9. This CDR3 contains 18 residues. The germline V gene has CDR1 SGHTA and CDR2 FQGNSA.

The genes are TRBV9 and TRBJ1-1; TRBD1 matches at 9 bases. The CDR3 extends over 16 amino acids. The V gene end was trimmed by 3 bases and the J gene end by 1 base; junction bases not matched to a gene: 7. Germline CDR1 SGDLS, CDR2 YYNGEE. The CDR3 sequence: CASSGGTGFSNTEAFF. The CDR3 bases are TGTGCCAGCAGCGGAGGGACAGGGTTTTCGAACACTGAAGCTTTCTTT.

J is TRBJ1-2 and V is TRBV15, with a possible D match to TRBD1 (6 bases). This CDR3 is built from 15 residues. The ends were cut back, 1 base at V and 4 bases at J, with 13 bases in the middle. The germline V gene encodes CDR1 LNHNV and CDR2 YYDKDF (reference sequence). The CDR3 DNA reads TGTGCCACCAGCAGAGTCAGGACAGAGTCCTATGGCTACACCTTC. Protein: CATSRVRTESYGYTF. The whole variable domain, filled in from reference TRBV15 and TRBJ1-2, reads DAMVIQNPRYQVTQFGKPVTLSCSQTLNHNVMYWYQQKSSQAPKLLFHYYDKDFNNEADTPDNFQSRRPNTSFCFLDIRSPGLGDTAMYLCATSRVRTESYGYTFGSGTRLTVV.

CDR3 DNA sequence: TGTGCCACCAGCAGAGGAGGGACAGATACAACTAAATTGGGTAGGCTGTTTTTT. Residues: CATSRGGTDTTKLGRLFF. The chain joins TRBV15 to TRBJ1-4; 7 bases are a match to TRBD1. V dropped 1 base and J dropped 14; count of bases not matched to a gene: 22. CDR3 size: 18 residues. Germline V lookup: CDR1 LNHNV, CDR2 YYDKDF (reference sequence).

The V gene is TRBV28, the J gene TRBJ2-6; D might be TRBD1 or TRBD2, each matching 5 bases. V lost 3 bases to trimming and J lost 4 bases, with 16 bases between them. There are 17 residues in the CDR3. Germline CDR1 reads MDHEN; CDR2 reads SYDVKM. The CDR3 sequence: CASSLVAPGTGANVLTF. The CDR3 DNA follows: TGTGCCAGCAGTTTGGTGGCTCCTGGGACGGGGGCCAACGTCCTGACTTTC. Based on the CDR3 plus reference TRBV28 and TRBJ2-6, the full variable domain is DVKVTQSSRYLVKRTGEKVFLECVQDMDHENMFWYRQDPGLGLRLIYFSYDVKMKEKGDIPEGYSVSREKKERFSLILESASTNQTSMYLCASSLVAPGTGANVLTFGAGSRLTVL.

The chain carries TRBV7-9 and TRBJ2-6, with 7 bases lining up with TRBD1. The V gene's germline CDR1 is SEHNR and CDR2 FQNEAQ (reference sequence). The CDR3 is 17 amino acids. The V segment lost 0 bases and the J segment 5 bases; nucleotides outside the gene matches: 7. CDR3 bases: TGTGCCAGCAGCTTAGCGTCCGGGACAGCCAGGGCCAACGTCCTGACTTTC. Translation gives CASSLASGTARANVLTF.

The gene calls are TRBV5-5 and TRBJ1-3, with D unresolved. V shed 0 bases and J shed 0 bases, with 13 bases lying between them. The CDR3 has 17 amino acids. Per the germline V gene, CDR1 is SGHKS and CDR2 is YYEKEE (reference sequence). The CDR3 is CASSLERGAYSGNTIYF. CDR3 coding DNA: TGTGCCAGCAGCTTGGAAAGAGGAGCGTACTCTGGAAACACCATATATTTT.

The chain couples TRBV28 to TRBJ2-7; 9 positions match TRBD2. The trim removed 5 bases at V and 2 bases at J, leaving 10 bases unmatched. CDR1 is MDHEN and CDR2 is SYDVKM in the germline V gene. This CDR3 region has 16 residues. DNA of the CDR3: TGTGCCAGCAGTCTCTCACTAGCGGGCCCTCCCTACGAGCAGTACTTC. Amino acid sequence: CASSLSLAGPPYEQYF.

In this sample, this clone turned up a few times. The chain employs TRBV19 and TRBJ1-2; 8 bases are shared with TRBD1. The CDR3 runs 13 residues. Germline values: CDR1 LNHDA, CDR2 SQIVND (reference sequence). Trimming took 5 bases from V and 8 from J; bases not matched to a gene: 7. Written as DNA, the CDR3 is TGTGCCAGTAGTCAGGACAGGGTGCGAGGCTACACCTTC. Translation gives CASSQDRVRGYTF. Together with reference TRBV19 and TRBJ1-2, the CDR3 gives the full variable domain: DGGITQSPKYLFRKEGQNVTLSCEQNLNHDAMYWYRQDPGQGLRLIYYSQIVNDFQKGDIAEGYSVSREKKESFPLTVTSAQKNPTAFYLCASSQDRVRGYTFGSGTRLTVV.

The CDR3 DNA reads as TGTGCCAGCAGCTTAAGGACAGGGCGCCACACTGAAGCTTTCTTT. It codes for CASSLRTGRHTEAFF. This chain uses TRBV7-2 with TRBJ1-1; TRBD1 matches at 8 bases. The CDR3 runs 15 residues. CDR1 and CDR2 (germline): SGHTA, FQGNSA. V was pared by 2 bases and J by 3 bases, with 5 bases of the junction left unmatched.

The CDR3 DNA reads as TGTGCCAGCAGCCCCATTACTAGCGGGAGAGGAGAGACCCAGTACTTC. The encoded protein is CASSPITSGRGETQYF. This chain connects TRBV2 to TRBJ2-5; 11 bases match TRBD2. This CDR3 contains 16 residues. Germline V CDR1 and CDR2: SNHLY, FYNNEI. V dropped 6 bases and J dropped 4; count of bases not matched to a gene: 10.

The chain carries TRBV19 and TRBJ1-1; TRBD1 is a possible D gene (5 bases). Germline CDR1 is LNHDA and CDR2 is SQIVND (reference sequence). The CDR3 runs to 13 residues. The V end was cut by 5 bases, the J end by 1 base, with 8 bases between. The CDR3 region has the DNA TGTGCCAGTAGTTACAGGAGGAACACTGAAGCTTTCTTT. The encoded protein is CASSYRRNTEAFF.